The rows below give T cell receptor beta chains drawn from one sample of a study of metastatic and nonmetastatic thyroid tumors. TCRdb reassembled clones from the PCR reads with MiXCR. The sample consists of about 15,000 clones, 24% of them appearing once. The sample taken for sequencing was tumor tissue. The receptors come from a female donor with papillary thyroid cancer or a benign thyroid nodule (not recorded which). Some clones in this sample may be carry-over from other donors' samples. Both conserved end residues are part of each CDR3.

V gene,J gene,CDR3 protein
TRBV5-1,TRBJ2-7,CASSLTLDRGGHEQYF
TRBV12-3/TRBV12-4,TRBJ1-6,CASSLGVGNSPLHF
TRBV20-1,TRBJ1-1,CSAKPRRGMNTEAFF
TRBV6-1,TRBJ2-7,CASRPTPGLASYEQYF
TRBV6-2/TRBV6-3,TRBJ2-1,CASSYSSSPGNEQFF
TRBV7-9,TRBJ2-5,CASSPGGPGYQETQYF
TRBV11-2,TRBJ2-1,CASSPFPRGGSYNEQFF
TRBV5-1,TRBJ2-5,CASSQAGGQETQYF
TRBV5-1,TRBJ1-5,CASSLDSNQPQHF
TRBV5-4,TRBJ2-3,CARTRRTSTDTQYF
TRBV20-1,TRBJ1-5,CSARELWGNQPQHF
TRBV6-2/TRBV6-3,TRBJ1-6,CASSYANSPLHF
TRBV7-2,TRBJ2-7,CASSLAGGGIIDEQYF
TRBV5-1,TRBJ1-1,CASSSVQGMNTEAFF
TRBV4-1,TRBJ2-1,CASSPGDRVSYNEQFF
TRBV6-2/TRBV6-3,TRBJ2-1,CASSQGHYEQFF
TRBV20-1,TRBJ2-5,CSATKGLQETQYF
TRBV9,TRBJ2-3,CASSVVGDGSSSTDTQYF
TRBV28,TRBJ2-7,CASSPGDRGGWNEQYF
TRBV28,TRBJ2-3,CASSPPTPDTQYF
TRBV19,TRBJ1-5,CASSIDASADSNQPQHF
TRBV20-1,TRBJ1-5,CSARDNAGGGQPQHF
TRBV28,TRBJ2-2,CASRRQAANTGELFF
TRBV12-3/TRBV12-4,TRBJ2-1,CASTQSYNEQFF
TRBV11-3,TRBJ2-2,CASCRDLITGELFF
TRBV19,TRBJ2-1,CASSKRDRTSGSNEQFF
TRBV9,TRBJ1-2,CASSPDPGGGGYTF
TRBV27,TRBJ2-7,CASSFAGQAYEQYF
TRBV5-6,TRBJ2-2,CASSPDRGLTGELFF
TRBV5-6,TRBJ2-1,CASSLGPSGPNEQFF
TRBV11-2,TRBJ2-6,CASVLVASGANVLTF
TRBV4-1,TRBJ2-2,CASRFGGNTGELFF
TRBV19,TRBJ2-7,CASSIAAGRRRKFDEQYF
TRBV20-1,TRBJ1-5,CSATPGEGRTQHF
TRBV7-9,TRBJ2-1,CASSAYGGGSYNEQFF
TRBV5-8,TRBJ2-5,CASSPGTSIRETQYF
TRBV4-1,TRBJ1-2,CASSQGQDRYGYTF
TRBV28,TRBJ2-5,CASSTHRGWETQYF
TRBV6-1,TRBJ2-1,CASSERRFF
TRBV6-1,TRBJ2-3,CAFSSAVTVDTQYF
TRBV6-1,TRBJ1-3,CASSDDYSGNTIYF
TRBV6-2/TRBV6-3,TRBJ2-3,CASRLWDRGADTQYF
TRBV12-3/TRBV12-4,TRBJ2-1,CASRPWANNEQFF
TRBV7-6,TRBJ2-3,CASSGQGSSTQYF
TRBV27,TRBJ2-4,CASSRPGSIQYF
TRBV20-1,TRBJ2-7,CSARADTYEQYF